Shown below are 32 T cell receptor beta chains from a single sample sequenced in a study of metastatic and nonmetastatic thyroid tumors. MiXCR reprocessed the PCR reads for TCRdb. The sample consists of about 20,000 clones, roughly a third of them appearing once. Not a single patient had been given any form of treatment at any point before undergoing thyroid surgery. The sequencing input was tumor tissue. Source of these receptors: a female donor with papillary thyroid cancer or a benign thyroid nodule (not recorded which). Some clones in this sample may be carry-over from other donors' samples.

The chain uses TRBV20-1 and TRBJ2-1; 10 bases agree with TRBD1. There are 15 residues in the CDR3. Losses at the gene ends were 0 bases for V and 4 bases for J; bases not matched to a gene: 3. Germline V lookup: CDR1 DFQATT, CDR2 SNEGSKA (reference sequence). CDR3 bases: TGCAGTGCTAGAGAACCGGGACAGGGGTACAATGAGCAGTTCTTC. Its protein is CSAREPGQGYNEQFF.

V usage is TRBV20-1 and J usage is TRBJ2-7; TRBD2 aligns across 10 bases. Germline V lookup: CDR1 DFQATT, CDR2 SNEGSKA (reference sequence). J was trimmed by 3 bases and V by 5 bases; bases with no gene match: 7. This CDR3 has 14 amino acids. The CDR3 here is CSAPSGTSDYEQYF. The CDR3 bases are TGCAGTGCTCCATCCGGGACTAGCGACTACGAGCAGTACTTC.

This clone was observed a single time. CDR3 sequence reads: CASSWADRKFFSGANVLTF. DNA for the CDR3: TGCGCCAGCAGCTGGGCCGACAGGAAATTCTTCTCTGGGGCCAACGTCCTGACTTTC. The rearrangement joins TRBV5-1 to TRBJ2-6, with a weak D call TRBD1 (6 bases). Trimming shortened V by 3 bases and J by 0 bases, and 19 bases separated the two germline ends. Per germline, CDR1 SGHRS and CDR2 YFSETQ. The CDR3 is 19 amino acids.

V usage is TRBV3-1 and J usage is TRBJ2-5; D is uncertain. V lost 1 base to trimming and J lost 6 bases, with 9 bases between them. Germline V gene lookup returns CDR1 LGHDT and CDR2 YNNKEL (reference sequence). CDR3 length: 13 residues. CDR3 sequence: CASSQGTVQTQYF. CDR3 DNA sequence: TGTGCCAGCAGCCAAGGGACGGTCCAGACCCAGTACTTC.

The sample holds a few counts of this clone. CDR3 protein: CASKDGIYEQYF. The CDR3 DNA reads TGTGCCAGCAAGGACGGTATCTACGAGCAGTACTTC. The chain has TRBV28 and TRBJ2-7; D gene uncertain. V lost 7 bases to trimming and J lost 3 bases, with 10 bases between them. Looked up from germline, CDR1 is MDHEN and CDR2 is SYDVKM. CDR3 length: 12 residues.

The V and J genes are TRBV5-1 and TRBJ2-1; D gene unclear. The CDR3 extends over 15 amino acids. V was trimmed by 1 base and J by 1 base, leaving 9 bases between them. CDR1 is SGHRS, CDR2 YFSETQ, per germline. DNA of the CDR3: TGCGCCAGCAGCTTGTGGTCTCAGTCCTACAATGAGCAGTTCTTC. Translated: CASSLWSQSYNEQFF.

The V call is TRBV28, the J call TRBJ2-2; D possibly corresponds to TRBD1 (6 bases). CDR3 length: 18 residues. V was shortened by 2 bases and J by 8 bases, with 24 bases between the two germline ends. Germline V gene sequence: CDR1 MDHEN, CDR2 SYDVKM. CDR3 in DNA: TGTGCCAGCAGTTTAGGTTTCCGCAGGGGCCGGGGTCAAGGGGAGCTGTTTTTT. Protein product: CASSLGFRRGRGQGELFF.

This clone has a single count. The rearrangement links TRBV20-1 to TRBJ2-2, with 7 bases that match TRBD1. The CDR3 is made up of 14 amino acids. The V gene's germline CDR1 is DFQATT and CDR2 SNEGSKA (reference sequence). V was pared by 1 base and J by 2 bases, with 1 base of the junction left unmatched. CDR3 residues: CSARGQGNTGELFF. The CDR3 DNA reads as TGCAGTGCTAGAGGACAGGGAAACACCGGGGAGCTGTTTTTT.

V gene TRBV28 combines with J gene TRBJ2-7; D assignment may be TRBD1 or TRBD2 (5 bases each). CDR3 length equals 16 residues. Trimming took off 6 bases at V and 4 bases at J, with 22 bases between the two ends. Germline V gene lookup returns CDR1 MDHEN and CDR2 SYDVKM. The CDR3 DNA is TGTGCCAGCAGCCGACCCCCGAAGGGGACCCTTTACGAGCAGTACTTC. Protein: CASSRPPKGTLYEQYF.

V usage is TRBV5-6 and J usage is TRBJ1-1; 9 bases align to TRBD1. Trimming cost V 0 bases and J 5 bases; bases outside gene matches: 11. Germline CDR1 SGHDT, CDR2 YYEEEE. CDR3 size: 17 residues. As DNA, the CDR3 is TGTGCCAGCAGCTTGGCCTTCACGGACAGGGGTGGAACTGAAGCTTTCTTT. Protein product: CASSLAFTDRGGTEAFF.

This clone was found a few times. The chain carries TRBV2 and TRBJ2-7; the match to TRBD1 covers 9 bases. CDR1 is SNHLY and CDR2 is FYNNEI in the germline V gene. With 8 bases clipped from V and 2 bases from J, the junction kept 7 bases outside the gene matches. The CDR3 runs 14 residues. CDR3 loop: CASRDGTGTYEQYF. CDR3 bases: TGTGCCAGCCGGGATGGGACAGGGACCTACGAGCAGTACTTC.

This CDR3 reads CAEGGTSGRVAYNEQFF. In DNA, the CDR3 is TGTGCAGAGGGAGGGACTAGCGGGAGGGTAGCCTACAATGAGCAGTTCTTC. The V and J genes are TRBV27 and TRBJ2-1; 16 nucleotides match TRBD2. Germline assignment: CDR1 MNHEY and CDR2 SMNVEV (reference sequence). This CDR3 comprises 17 residues.

The V gene is TRBV27, the J gene TRBJ2-7; D is undetermined. This CDR3 is 13 amino acids long. V lost 8 bases to trimming and J lost 2 bases, with 13 bases between them. From germline, CDR1 is MNHEY and CDR2 SMNVEV (reference sequence). The CDR3, as DNA: TGTGCCAGCTCTTGGGGTGTTCCCTACGAGCAGTACTTC. Translated: CASSWGVPYEQYF.

The rearrangement joins TRBV20-1 to TRBJ2-7; the match to TRBD2 covers 8 bases. Trimming cost V 1 base and J 4 bases; bases outside gene matches: 12. The germline CDR1 and CDR2 sequences are DFQATT and SNEGSKA (reference sequence). The CDR3 totals 16 residues. This chain's CDR3 is CSARGQGLVAEYEQYF. CDR3 sequence (DNA): TGCAGTGCTAGAGGCCAGGGACTAGTAGCGGAATACGAGCAGTACTTC.

In its sample, this clone was seen a few times. The chain carries TRBV10-1 and TRBJ2-3; no reliable D call. The V end lost 4 bases, the J end lost 0 bases, and 11 bases lay between the germline ends. CDR1 WNHNN and CDR2 SYGVQD come from the germline V gene (reference sequence). The CDR3 covers 15 residues. This CDR3 reads CASSGIADSTDTQYF. The CDR3 nucleotides read TGCGCCAGCAGTGGTATTGCGGATAGCACAGATACGCAGTATTTT.

The chain uses TRBV6-4 and TRBJ1-5; the match to TRBD1 covers 10 bases. The CDR3 has 19 residues. Germline trimming cut 0 bases from V and 0 bases from J; bases unmatched to any gene: 8. The germline V gene has CDR1 MRHNA and CDR2 SNTAGT. The CDR3 DNA follows: TGTGCCAGCAGTGACTCGAAGGGACAGGGGAATGGTAGCAATCAGCCCCAGCATTTT. Its translation is CASSDSKGQGNGSNQPQHF.

This sequence joins TRBV11-2 and TRBJ2-3; a weak D match, TRBD1 (5 bases). CDR3 length: 14 residues. In germline, CDR1 is SGHAT, CDR2 FQNNGV. The V end was cut by 1 base, the J end by 2 bases, with 7 bases between. Written as DNA, the CDR3 is TGTGCCAGCAGCTTAGGGGGCGACACAGATACGCAGTATTTT. It is translated as CASSLGGDTDTQYF.

The chain employs TRBV27 and TRBJ1-5; 8 positions match TRBD1. The ends lost 5 bases at V and 3 bases at J; junction bases unmatched: 9. Germline V gives CDR1 MNHEY, CDR2 SMNVEV (reference sequence). The CDR3 loop spans 16 amino acids. CDR3 DNA: TGTGCCAGCAGTGCCGGGACAGGTGCGCCCAATCAGCCCCAGCATTTT. Encoded protein: CASSAGTGAPNQPQHF.

The chain has TRBV10-1 and TRBJ2-2, with TRBD2 matching 7 bases. The junction had 8 bases not matched to a gene; V was cut back by 3 bases and J by 4 bases. In germline, CDR1 is WNHNN, CDR2 SYGVQD (reference sequence). The CDR3 covers 16 residues. The CDR3 region has the DNA TGCGCCAGCAGTGAAACAGTGGCGGGGGTCACCGGGGAGCTGTTTTTT. Translation: CASSETVAGVTGELFF.

V is TRBV6-1 and J is TRBJ2-7; 8 nucleotides align to TRBD2. This CDR3 has 14 residues. With V trimmed by 4 bases and J by 1 base, 3 bases remained unmatched. Germline CDR1 reads MNHNS; CDR2 reads SASEGT. The CDR3 DNA follows: TGTGCCAGCAGTGGAACTAGCGGATCCTACGAGCAGTACTTC. Its protein product is CASSGTSGSYEQYF.

In this sample, this clone turned up a few times. J is TRBJ2-3 and V is TRBV6-1; no clear D gene. The CDR3 has 15 residues. The germline V gene has CDR1 MNHNS and CDR2 SASEGT. V was trimmed by 3 bases and J by 2 bases, leaving 12 bases between them. CDR3: CASSELRANTDTQYF. The CDR3 nucleotides are TGTGCCAGCAGTGAGCTTAGGGCCAACACAGATACGCAGTATTTT.

The rearrangement uses TRBV7-2 and TRBJ2-7; D remains unclear. Trimming removed 2 bases at V and 2 bases at J, with 10 bases between. The CDR3 covers 14 residues. The V gene's germline CDR1 is SGHTA and CDR2 FQGNSA. This CDR3 reads CASSLYQTTYEQYF. The CDR3 bases are TGTGCCAGCAGCTTATATCAGACCACCTACGAGCAGTACTTC.

This clone was detected only once. The chain's CDR3 is CASSFTTGWSRAEAFF. In DNA form, the CDR3 reads TGCGCCAGCAGCTTCACGACAGGTTGGTCGAGGGCTGAAGCTTTCTTT. The J gene is TRBJ1-1, the V gene TRBV5-1, with D possibly matching TRBD1 (6 bases). The CDR3 totals 16 residues. V gave up 2 bases and J gave up 6 bases, with 20 bases separating them. Per the germline V gene, CDR1 is SGHRS and CDR2 is YFSETQ.

The V gene is TRBV20-1, the J gene TRBJ1-1; D gene unclear. The CDR3 runs to 13 residues. Trimming removed 3 bases at V and 2 bases at J, with 10 bases between. Germline CDR1 is DFQATT and CDR2 is SNEGSKA (reference sequence). The CDR3 spells CSARMPVNTEAFF. In nucleotides, the CDR3 is TGCAGTGCTAGGATGCCTGTCAACACTGAAGCTTTCTTT.

V and J are TRBV12-5 and TRBJ2-7, with D perhaps given as TRBD1 or TRBD2 (5 bases each). Trimming removed 5 bases at V and 2 bases at J, with 13 bases between. Germline CDR1 and CDR2: LGHNT and FRNRAP. The CDR3 contains 14 residues. CDR3 bases: TGTGCTAGTGGTAACCGGGACGGGCCCTACGAGCAGTACTTC. This encodes CASGNRDGPYEQYF.

This clone was counted only a few times. In nucleotides, the CDR3 is TGTGCCAGCAGTTTATCCTCCGGGACACTCGACTACACCTTC. Protein sequence: CASSLSSGTLDYTF. The chain combines TRBV27 with TRBJ1-2, with D perhaps TRBD1 (6 bases). In germline, CDR1 is MNHEY, CDR2 SMNVEV (reference sequence). The ends were cut back, 0 bases at V and 10 bases at J, with 15 bases in the middle. The CDR3 covers 14 residues.

The J gene is TRBJ2-7, the V gene TRBV20-1; D call uncertain. Trimming removed 0 bases at V and 4 bases at J, with 10 bases between. The CDR3 has 13 residues. Germline V CDR1 and CDR2: DFQATT, SNEGSKA (reference sequence). The CDR3 DNA reads as TGCAGTGCTAGAGACAGCCAAAAATACGAGCAGTACTTC. The encoded protein is CSARDSQKYEQYF.

This clone was recorded a few times. The CDR3 protein is CASSSRGQGDLGYTF. The DNA of the CDR3 is TGTGCCAGCAGTTCGAGGGGACAGGGGGATCTTGGCTACACCTTC. The rearrangement joins TRBV27 to TRBJ1-2, with 11 bases that match TRBD1. The CDR3 sequence is 15 residues long. The germline V gene encodes CDR1 MNHEY and CDR2 SMNVEV (reference sequence). V was clipped by 4 bases and J by 7 bases; unmatched bases: 8.

In regard to this clone: Mismatch with germline at one junction end may stem from a read error. The chain employs TRBV5-4 and TRBJ2-7; D call uncertain. The CDR3 extends over 14 amino acids. Per germline, CDR1 SGHNT and CDR2 YYREEE (reference sequence). Here the CDR3 DNA reads TGCGCCAGCAGTATTGCCCCGAGCTCCTACGAGCAGTACTTC. Protein: CASSIAPSSYEQYF. Using reference TRBV5-4 and TRBJ2-7 for the parts outside the CDR3, the full variable domain is ETGVTQSPTHLIKTRGQQVTLRCSSQSGHNTVSWYQQALGQGPQFIFQYYREEENGRGNFPPRFSGLQFPNYSSELNVNALELDDSALYLCASSIAPSSYEQYFGPGTRLTVT.

The rearrangement uses TRBV28 and TRBJ1-5; 7 bases line up with TRBD1. CDR3 length equals 17 residues. Germline CDR1 reads MDHEN; CDR2 reads SYDVKM. Trimming took 8 bases from V and 3 from J; bases not matched to a gene: 16. The chain's CDR3 is CASAPWGVDRDNQPQHF. In nucleotides, the CDR3 is TGTGCCAGCGCCCCTTGGGGGGTTGACAGGGACAATCAGCCCCAGCATTTT.

V and J are TRBV19 and TRBJ1-2, with a weak D call TRBD1 (6 bases). V shed 7 bases and J shed 2 bases, with 14 bases lying between them. The V gene's germline CDR1 is LNHDA and CDR2 SQIVND (reference sequence). CDR3 size: 14 residues. CDR3 amino acids: CASKGGQINYGYTF. In DNA form, the CDR3 reads TGTGCCAGTAAAGGGGGACAAATCAACTATGGCTACACCTTC.

This chain links TRBV11-3 with TRBJ2-6; D is unresolved. This CDR3 spans 14 amino acids. V gave up 5 bases and J gave up 0 bases, with 5 bases separating them. Germline-derived CDR1 and CDR2 are SGHNT and YENEEA. The CDR3 loop is CASSPSSGANVLTF. In DNA form, the CDR3 reads TGTGCCAGCAGCCCCAGCTCTGGGGCCAACGTCCTGACTTTC. Drawing the rest from reference TRBV11-3 and TRBJ2-6, the complete variable domain is EAGVVQSPRYKIIEKKQPVAFWCNPISGHNTLYWYLQNLGQGPELLIRYENEEAVDDSQLPKDRFSAERLKGVDSTLKIQPAELGDSAVYLCASSPSSGANVLTFGAGSRLTVL.